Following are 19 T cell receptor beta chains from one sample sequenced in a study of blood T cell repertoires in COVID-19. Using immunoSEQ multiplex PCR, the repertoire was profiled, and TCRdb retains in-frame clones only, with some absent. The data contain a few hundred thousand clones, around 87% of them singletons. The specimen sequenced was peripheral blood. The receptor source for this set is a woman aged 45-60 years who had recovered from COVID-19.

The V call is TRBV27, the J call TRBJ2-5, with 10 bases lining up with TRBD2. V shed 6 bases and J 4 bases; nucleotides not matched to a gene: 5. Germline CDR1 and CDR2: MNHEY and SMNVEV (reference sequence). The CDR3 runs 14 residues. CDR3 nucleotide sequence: TGTGCCAGCAGGGGGCTAGCGGGAGCAGAGACCCAGTACTTC. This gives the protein CASRGLAGAETQYF.

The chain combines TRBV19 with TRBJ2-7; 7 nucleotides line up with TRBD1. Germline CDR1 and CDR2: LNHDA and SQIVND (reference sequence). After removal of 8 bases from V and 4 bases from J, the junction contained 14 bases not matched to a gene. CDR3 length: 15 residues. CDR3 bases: TGTGCCAGTGGGGACCCCGACAGGGATCGTTACGAGCAGTACTTC. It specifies CASGDPDRDRYEQYF.

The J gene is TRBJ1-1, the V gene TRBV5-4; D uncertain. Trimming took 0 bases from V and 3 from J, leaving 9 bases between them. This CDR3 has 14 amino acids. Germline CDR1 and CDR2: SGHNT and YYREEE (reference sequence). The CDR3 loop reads CASSLGQVDTEAFF. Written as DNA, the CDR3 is TGTGCCAGCAGCTTGGGGCAGGTAGACACTGAAGCTTTCTTT.

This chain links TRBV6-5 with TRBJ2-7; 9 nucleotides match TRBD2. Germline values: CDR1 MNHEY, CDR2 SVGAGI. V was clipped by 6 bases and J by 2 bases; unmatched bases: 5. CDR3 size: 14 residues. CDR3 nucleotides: TGTGCCAGCAGCGGCCTAGCGGGACCCTACGAGCAGTACTTC. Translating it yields CASSGLAGPYEQYF.

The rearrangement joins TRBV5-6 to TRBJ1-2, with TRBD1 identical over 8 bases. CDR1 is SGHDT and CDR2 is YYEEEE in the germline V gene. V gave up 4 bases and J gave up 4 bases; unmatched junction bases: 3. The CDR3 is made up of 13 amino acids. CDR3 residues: CASSIGQGYGYTF. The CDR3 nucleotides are TGTGCCAGCAGCATAGGACAGGGCTATGGCTACACCTTC. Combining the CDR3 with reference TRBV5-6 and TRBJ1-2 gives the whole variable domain DAGVTQSPTHLIKTRGQQVTLRCSPKSGHDTVSWYQQALGQGPQFIFQYYEEEERQRGNFPDRFSGHQFPNYSSELNVNALLLGDSALYLCASSIGQGYGYTFGSGTRLTVV.

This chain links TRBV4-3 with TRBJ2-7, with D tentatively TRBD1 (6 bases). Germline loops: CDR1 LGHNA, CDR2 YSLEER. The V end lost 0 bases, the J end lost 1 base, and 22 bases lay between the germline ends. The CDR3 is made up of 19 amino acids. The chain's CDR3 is CASSQELDAGGQGSYEQYF. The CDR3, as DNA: TGCGCCAGCAGCCAAGAGTTAGACGCGGGCGGGCAGGGGTCCTACGAGCAGTACTTC.

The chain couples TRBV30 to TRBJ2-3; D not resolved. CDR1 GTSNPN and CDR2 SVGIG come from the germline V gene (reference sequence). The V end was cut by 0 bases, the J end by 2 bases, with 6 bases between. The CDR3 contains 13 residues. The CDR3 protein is CAWSVRFTDTQYF. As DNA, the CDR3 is TGTGCCTGGAGTGTCCGTTTCACAGATACGCAGTATTTT.

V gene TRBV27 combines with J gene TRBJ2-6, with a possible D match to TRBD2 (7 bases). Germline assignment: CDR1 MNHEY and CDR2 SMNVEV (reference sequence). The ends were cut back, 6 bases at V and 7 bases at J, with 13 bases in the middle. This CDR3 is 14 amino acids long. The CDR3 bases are TGTGCCAGCAGGCTAGGGGGGGCAGCCAACGTCCTGACTTTC. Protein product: CASRLGGAANVLTF. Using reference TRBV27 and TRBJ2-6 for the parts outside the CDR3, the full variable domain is EAQVTQNPRYLITVTGKKLTVTCSQNMNHEYMSWYRQDPGLGLRQIYYSMNVEVTDKGDVPEGYKVSRKEKRNFPLILESPSPNQTSLYFCASRLGGAANVLTFGAGSRLTVL.

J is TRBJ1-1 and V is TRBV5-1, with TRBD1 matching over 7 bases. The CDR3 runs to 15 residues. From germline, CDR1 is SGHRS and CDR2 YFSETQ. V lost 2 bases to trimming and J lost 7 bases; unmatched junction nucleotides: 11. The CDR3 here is CASSLTTGVRSEAFF. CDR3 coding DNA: TGCGCCAGCAGCTTAACCACAGGGGTTCGGAGTGAAGCTTTCTTT. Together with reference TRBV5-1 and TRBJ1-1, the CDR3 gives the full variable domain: KAGVTQTPRYLIKTRGQQVTLSCSPISGHRSVSWYQQTPGQGLQFLFEYFSETQRNKGNFPGRFSGRQFSNSRSEMNVSTLELGDSALYLCASSLTTGVRSEAFFGQGTRLTVV.

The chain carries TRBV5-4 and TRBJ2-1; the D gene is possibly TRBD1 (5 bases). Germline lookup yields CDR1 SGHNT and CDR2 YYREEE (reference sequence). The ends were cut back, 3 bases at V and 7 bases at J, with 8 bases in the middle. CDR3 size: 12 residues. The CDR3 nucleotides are TGTGCCAGCAGCTCCCCAGGGAATGAGCAGTTCTTC. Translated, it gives CASSSPGNEQFF.

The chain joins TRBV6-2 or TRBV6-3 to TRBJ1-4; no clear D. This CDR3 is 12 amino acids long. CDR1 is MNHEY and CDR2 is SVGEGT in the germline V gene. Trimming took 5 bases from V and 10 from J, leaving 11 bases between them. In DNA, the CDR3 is TGTGCCAGCAGTGACGGAGGCGGAAAACTGTTTTTT. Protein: CASSDGGGKLFF.

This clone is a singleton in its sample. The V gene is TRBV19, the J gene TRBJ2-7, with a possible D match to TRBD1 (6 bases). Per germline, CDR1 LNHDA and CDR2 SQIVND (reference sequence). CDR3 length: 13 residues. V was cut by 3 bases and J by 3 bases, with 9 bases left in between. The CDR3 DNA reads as TGTGCCAGTAGTATCCGAGGGGGCTACGAGCAGTACTTC. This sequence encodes CASSIRGGYEQYF.

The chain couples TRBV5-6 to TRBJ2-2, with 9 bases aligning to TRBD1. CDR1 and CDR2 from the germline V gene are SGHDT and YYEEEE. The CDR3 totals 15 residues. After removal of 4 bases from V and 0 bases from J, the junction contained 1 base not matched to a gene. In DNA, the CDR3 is TGTGCCAGCAGCCGACAGGGGGCGAACACCGGGGAGCTGTTTTTT. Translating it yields CASSRQGANTGELFF.

In DNA form, the CDR3 reads TGTGCCAGCAGAGCAAGCGGGCTGTACCAAGAGACCCAGTACTTC. It codes for CASRASGLYQETQYF. The J gene is TRBJ2-5, the V gene TRBV7-2; perhaps TRBD2 as D (6 bases). In germline, CDR1 is SGHTA, CDR2 FQGNSA. V lost 6 bases to trimming and J lost 0 bases, with 14 bases between them. This CDR3 has 15 residues.

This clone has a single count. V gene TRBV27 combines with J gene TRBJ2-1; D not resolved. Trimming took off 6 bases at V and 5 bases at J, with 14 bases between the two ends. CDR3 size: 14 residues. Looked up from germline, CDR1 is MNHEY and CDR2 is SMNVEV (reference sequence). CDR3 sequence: CASRIPGSNNEQFF. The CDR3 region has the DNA TGTGCCAGCAGAATCCCAGGATCAAACAATGAGCAGTTCTTC.

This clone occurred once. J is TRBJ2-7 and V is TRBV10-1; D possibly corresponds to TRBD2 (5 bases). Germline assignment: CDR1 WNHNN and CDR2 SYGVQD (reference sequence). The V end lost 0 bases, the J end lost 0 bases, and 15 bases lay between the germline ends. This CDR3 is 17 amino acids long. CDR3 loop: CASSESISGPSSYEQYF. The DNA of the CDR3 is TGCGCCAGCAGTGAGTCGATCAGCGGCCCAAGCTCCTACGAGCAGTACTTC.

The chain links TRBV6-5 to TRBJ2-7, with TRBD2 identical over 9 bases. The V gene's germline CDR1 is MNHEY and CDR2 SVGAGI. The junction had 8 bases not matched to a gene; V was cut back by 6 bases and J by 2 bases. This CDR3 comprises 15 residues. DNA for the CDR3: TGTGCCAGCAGATATAGCGGGGGAGATACCTACGAGCAGTACTTC. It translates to CASRYSGGDTYEQYF.

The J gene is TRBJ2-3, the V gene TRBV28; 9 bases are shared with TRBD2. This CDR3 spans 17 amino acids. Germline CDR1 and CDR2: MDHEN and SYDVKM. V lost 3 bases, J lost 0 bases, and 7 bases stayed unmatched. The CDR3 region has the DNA TGTGCCAGCAGTTTCGGGCGGGAGGGCCTAAGCACAGATACGCAGTATTTT. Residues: CASSFGREGLSTDTQYF.

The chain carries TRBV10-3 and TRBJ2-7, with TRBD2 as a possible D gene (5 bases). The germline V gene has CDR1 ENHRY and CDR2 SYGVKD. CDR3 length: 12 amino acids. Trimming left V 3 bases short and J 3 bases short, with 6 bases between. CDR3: CAISDRGYEQYF. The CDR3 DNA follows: TGTGCCATCAGTGATCGGGGCTACGAGCAGTACTTC.